A selection of T cell receptor beta chains follows, all from one sample in a study of identical twins. TCRdb re-called the 5' RACE reads through MiXCR, storing one row per CDR3 protein. The data hold under 500,000 distinct CDR3 sequences, with roughly an eighth observed a single time. Another study also made use of these data, one on yellow fever vaccine responses in identical twins.

Sequenced: CD4+ T cells sorted from blood. These TCRs come from a woman between 18 and 30 years old in good health. Each CDR3 is given with its conserved first and last residue. D genes are given only for firm matches. Some rows mark clone size as missing; the rest say once, few, many or name a class of expanded clone.

len: 15
d_gene: -
j_gene: TRBJ2-2
abundance: -
v_gene: TRBV6-2/TRBV6-3
CDR3aa: CASSFRRENTGELFF
CDR3nt: TGTGCCAGCAGTTTTCGTCGGGAGAACACCGGGGAGCTGTTTTTT

len: 13
d_gene: -
j_gene: TRBJ2-5
abundance: few
v_gene: TRBV6-2/TRBV6-3
CDR3aa: CASGGVLGETQYF
CDR3nt: TGTGCCAGCGGCGGGGTTCTAGGAGAGACCCAGTACTTC

len: 15
d_gene: TRBD1
j_gene: TRBJ2-3
abundance: few
v_gene: TRBV19
CDR3aa: CASLGGQSITDTQYF
CDR3nt: TGTGCCAGCCTTGGGGGACAGAGTATCACAGATACGCAGTATTTT

len: 11
d_gene: -
j_gene: TRBJ1-2
abundance: few
v_gene: TRBV28
CDR3aa: CASSGVDGYTF
CDR3nt: TGTGCCAGCAGTGGGGTGGACGGCTACACCTTC

len: 14
d_gene: -
j_gene: TRBJ2-7
abundance: few
v_gene: TRBV2
CDR3aa: CASMSGRSSYEQYF
CDR3nt: TGTGCCAGCATGAGCGGACGCTCCTCCTACGAGCAGTACTTC

len: 22
d_gene: -
j_gene: TRBJ1-4
abundance: few
v_gene: TRBV6-4
CDR3aa: CASSGLDSSPEMRRAPNEKLFF
CDR3nt: TGTGCCAGCAGTGGACTCGACAGTTCCCCAGAGATGCGAAGGGCGCCTAATGAAAAACTGTTTTTT

len: 15
d_gene: -
j_gene: TRBJ2-3
abundance: -
v_gene: TRBV28
CDR3aa: CASSLIARVPDTQYF
CDR3nt: TGTGCCAGCAGTTTAATCGCTAGAGTCCCAGATACGCAGTATTTT

len: 15
d_gene: TRBD1
j_gene: TRBJ2-1
abundance: -
v_gene: TRBV19
CDR3aa: CASRPGQGRGGRQFF
CDR3nt: TGTGCCAGCCGTCCGGGACAGGGCCGAGGGGGTCGACAGTTCTTC

len: 14
d_gene: -
j_gene: TRBJ1-2
abundance: many
v_gene: TRBV9
CDR3aa: CASSVGGVGPGYTF
CDR3nt: TGTGCCAGCAGCGTAGGAGGGGTAGGGCCTGGCTACACCTTC

len: 15
d_gene: TRBD1
j_gene: TRBJ2-1
abundance: -
v_gene: TRBV7-6
CDR3aa: CASSLVTGGFDEQFF
CDR3nt: TGTGCCAGCAGCTTAGTCACAGGGGGCTTCGATGAGCAGTTCTTC

len: 15
d_gene: TRBD2
j_gene: TRBJ2-1
abundance: few
v_gene: TRBV14
CDR3aa: CASSQDPDGRRGRSF
CDR3nt: TGTGCCAGCAGCCAAGATCCTGACGGGAGGAGGGGCCGAAGCTTC